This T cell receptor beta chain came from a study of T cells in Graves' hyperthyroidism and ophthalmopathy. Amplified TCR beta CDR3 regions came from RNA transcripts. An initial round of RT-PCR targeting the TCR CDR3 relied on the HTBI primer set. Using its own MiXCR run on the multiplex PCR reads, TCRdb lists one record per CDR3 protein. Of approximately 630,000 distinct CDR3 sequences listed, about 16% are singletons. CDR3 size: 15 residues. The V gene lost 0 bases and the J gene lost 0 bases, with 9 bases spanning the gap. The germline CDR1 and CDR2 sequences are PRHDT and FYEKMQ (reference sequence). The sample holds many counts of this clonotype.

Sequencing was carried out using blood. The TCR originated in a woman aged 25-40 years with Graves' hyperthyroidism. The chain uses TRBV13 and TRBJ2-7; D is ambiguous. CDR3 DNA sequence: TGTGCCAGCAGCTTAGGTGTAGGGCCCTCCTACGAGCAGTACTTC. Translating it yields CASSLGVGPSYEQYF.